The 27 T cell receptor beta chains given below trace back to one sample, sequenced in a study of T cells in Graves' hyperthyroidism and ophthalmopathy. Authors of the study amplified TCR beta CDR3 regions from RNA transcripts. The HTBI set primed first-round TCR CDR3 RT-PCR. MiXCR, run by TCRdb on the multiplex PCR reads, gives a single entry per CDR3 protein. There are 310,000 or so distinct CDR3 sequences in the sample; about 15% occur only once, and approximately 60% lies in the top ten. Specimen: blood. The receptors were gathered from a woman in her sixties or seventies with Graves' ophthalmopathy.

This clonotype was found a few times. The chain combines TRBV15 with TRBJ2-2; 8 bases fit TRBD1. CDR3 length: 16 residues. V shed 0 bases, J shed 7 bases, and the junction held 7 bases outside the gene matches. Per the germline V gene, CDR1 is LNHNV and CDR2 is YYDKDF (reference sequence). Written as DNA, the CDR3 is TGTGCCACCAGCAGAGAAGCGGTTACAGGGGGCGGGGAGCTGTTTTTT. It translates to CATSREAVTGGGELFF.

This clonotype came up many times. V and J are TRBV4-2 and TRBJ2-5; D is undetermined. Germline V gene lookup returns CDR1 LGHNA and CDR2 YNFKEQ. Trimming shortened V by 3 bases and J by 4 bases, and 9 bases separated the two germline ends. The CDR3 runs 13 residues. CDR3 sequence: CASSQAYRETQYF. CDR3 nucleotide sequence: TGTGCCAGCAGCCAGGCATATAGAGAGACCCAGTACTTC.

This clonotype was picked up many times. The chain employs TRBV29-1 and TRBJ1-2; no clear D gene. The CDR3 has 14 amino acids. Deletions cut 4 bases from V and 6 bases from J, with 18 bases between. From germline, CDR1 is SQVTM and CDR2 ANQGSEA. The CDR3: CSVVRTEGSNGYTF. CDR3 sequence (DNA): TGCAGCGTTGTACGTACCGAGGGTAGCAATGGCTACACCTTC.

The rearrangement uses TRBV7-6 and TRBJ2-3; 7 bases line up with TRBD1. The CDR3 is 17 residues long. Looked up from germline, CDR1 is SGHVS and CDR2 is FNYEAQ. V shed 4 bases, J shed 6 bases, and the junction held 16 bases outside the gene matches. The CDR3 spells CASSSIGLGGAPDTQYF. CDR3 coding DNA: TGTGCCAGCAGCTCGATCGGGTTAGGGGGCGCACCGGATACGCAGTATTTT.

This rearrangement joins TRBV28 to TRBJ1-2; TRBD1 agrees at 7 bases. The germline V gene has CDR1 MDHEN and CDR2 SYDVKM. The CDR3 spans 13 residues. With 6 bases clipped from V and 7 bases from J, the junction kept 8 bases outside the gene matches. CDR3: CASRATGAGGYTF. The CDR3 region has the DNA TGTGCCAGCAGAGCCACAGGGGCTGGTGGCTACACCTTC.

V usage is TRBV19 and J usage is TRBJ1-1, with a tentative D call TRBD1 (5 bases). From germline, CDR1 is LNHDA and CDR2 SQIVND (reference sequence). The V end lost 9 bases, the J end lost 1 base, and 12 bases lay between the germline ends. The CDR3 runs 13 residues. CDR3 nucleotide sequence: TGTGCCAGCGGGACCTCGGGGAACACTGAAGCTTTCTTT. Amino acid sequence: CASGTSGNTEAFF.

The chain employs TRBV25-1 and TRBJ1-1; D unresolved. V dropped 10 bases and J dropped 10 bases, with 13 bases sitting between them. The CDR3 runs 10 residues. The germline gives CDR1 MGHDK, CDR2 SYGVNS. The CDR3 region is CATQNFPAFF. In DNA form, the CDR3 reads TGTGCCACCCAAAACTTCCCAGCTTTCTTT.

This clonotype has ten or more counts. The rearrangement joins TRBV7-9 to TRBJ2-7, with 8 nucleotides matching TRBD1. Trimming removed 1 base from V and 6 bases from J; junction bases left unmatched: 14. This CDR3 has 17 residues. Germline V gives CDR1 SEHNR, CDR2 FQNEAQ (reference sequence). CDR3 amino acids: CASSLGETGTGFIEQYF. The CDR3 DNA reads TGTGCCAGCAGCTTAGGCGAAACCGGGACAGGTTTTATCGAGCAGTACTTC.

V and J are TRBV5-4 and TRBJ2-7; 9 nucleotides align to TRBD1. Unmatched junction bases numbered 5, after V lost 4 bases and J lost 3 bases. The V gene's germline CDR1 is SGHNT and CDR2 YYREEE (reference sequence). The CDR3 is made up of 14 amino acids. The CDR3: CASSTKTGGYEQYF. The CDR3 coding sequence is TGTGCCAGCAGCACGAAGACAGGGGGCTACGAGCAGTACTTC.

This clonotype was detected ten times or more. The rearrangement uses TRBV12-3 or TRBV12-4 and TRBJ2-2, with 9 positions matching TRBD1. Trimming took 5 bases from V and 4 from J; bases not matched to a gene: 5. The CDR3 has 15 amino acids. The CDR3 loop is CASSRDRVGTGELFF. In nucleotides, the CDR3 is TGTGCCAGCAGTCGGGACAGGGTGGGCACCGGGGAGCTGTTTTTT.

This clonotype was observed many times. This chain joins TRBV5-6 and TRBJ1-5, with 8 bases lining up with TRBD1. V shed 4 bases, J shed 6 bases, and the junction held 12 bases outside the gene matches. The CDR3 sequence is 16 residues long. CDR1 is SGHDT, CDR2 YYEEEE, per germline. For the CDR3, the DNA is TGTGCCAGCAGCCCATGGACAGGGACGAGGGGTCAGCCCCAGCATTTT. It specifies CASSPWTGTRGQPQHF.

This clonotype was picked up many times. V is TRBV18 and J is TRBJ1-4; possible D gene TRBD1, 5 bases. CDR1 is KGHSH, CDR2 LQKENI, per germline. Trimming left V 8 bases short and J 5 bases short, with 12 bases between. The CDR3 extends over 13 amino acids. CDR3 amino acids: CASSRDGNEKLFF. As DNA, the CDR3 is TGTGCCAGCAGCCGGGACGGGAATGAAAAACTGTTTTTT.

This chain connects TRBV7-2 to TRBJ2-7; 8 positions agree with TRBD1. The germline V gene has CDR1 SGHTA and CDR2 FQGNSA. The CDR3 contains 15 residues. V lost 3 bases and J lost 3; bases outside the gene matches: 7. CDR3 nucleotides: TGTGCCAGCAGCTTGGGGACAGGACGATTCTACGAGCAGTACTTC. Translated, it gives CASSLGTGRFYEQYF. The full variable domain, completed using reference TRBV7-2 and TRBJ2-7, is GAGVSQSPSNKVTEKGKDVELRCDPISGHTALYWYRQSLGQGLEFLIYFQGNSAPDKSGLPSDRFSAERTGGSVSTLTIQRTQQEDSAVYLCASSLGTGRFYEQYFGPGTRLTVT.

This clonotype showed up many times. This sequence joins TRBV3-1 and TRBJ2-1; no clear D. The V gene's germline CDR1 is LGHDT and CDR2 YNNKEL (reference sequence). The CDR3 has 14 residues. V gave up 1 base and J gave up 5 bases, with 9 bases separating them. CDR3 protein: CASSQVVSNNEQFF. The CDR3 region has the DNA TGTGCCAGCAGCCAAGTTGTCTCGAACAATGAGCAGTTCTTC.

There are many counts of this clonotype. As DNA, the CDR3 is TGCGCCAGCAGCCAGGGACAGCTTAAAGAGACCCAGTACTTC. Translation gives CASSQGQLKETQYF. The chain is built from TRBV5-1 and TRBJ2-5; 7 nucleotides line up with TRBD1. The CDR3 is 14 residues long. CDR1 and CDR2 from the germline V gene are SGHRS and YFSETQ. V was clipped by 4 bases and J by 3 bases; unmatched bases: 6.

The genes are TRBV5-1 and TRBJ2-5; 10 nucleotides line up with TRBD2. J was trimmed by 1 base and V by 9 bases; bases with no gene match: 12. The V gene's germline CDR1 is SGHRS and CDR2 YFSETQ. The CDR3 is 16 residues long. The CDR3 sequence is CATAPFLAGGQETQYF. Here the CDR3 DNA reads TGCGCCACCGCCCCCTTTTTAGCGGGGGGCCAAGAGACCCAGTACTTC.

The genes are TRBV4-2 and TRBJ2-7; possibly TRBD2 for D (8 bases). Trimming stripped 4 bases from V and 0 bases from J, with 13 bases between. The germline CDR1 and CDR2 sequences are LGHNA and YNFKEQ. The CDR3 runs 15 residues. CDR3 coding DNA: TGTGCCAGCAGCCCGGGAGGGGGCCACTCCTACGAGCAGTACTTC. Its translation is CASSPGGGHSYEQYF.

The chain is built from TRBV7-6 and TRBJ2-5; D call uncertain. V lost 4 bases to trimming and J lost 5 bases, with 29 bases between them. CDR3 length: 19 residues. Per the germline V gene, CDR1 is SGHVS and CDR2 is FNYEAQ. CDR3 coding DNA: TGTGCCAGCAGCTCCCCCCAGGTGGGTGGAGCGCAGGCGTGGGAGACCCAGTACTTC. Translated, it gives CASSSPQVGGAQAWETQYF.

There are many counts of this clonotype. The CDR3 loop reads CASSEIGRRDYEQYF. The DNA of the CDR3 is TGCGCCAGCAGTGAGATAGGCAGGCGGGACTACGAGCAGTACTTC. The chain recombines TRBV10-2 with TRBJ2-7; tentative D call: TRBD2 (6 bases). Trimming removed 2 bases at V and 3 bases at J, with 14 bases between. The CDR3 consists of 15 residues. CDR1 is WSHSY, CDR2 SAAADI, per germline.

This clonotype was seen at least ten times. The chain carries TRBV6-1 and TRBJ2-6; D perhaps matches TRBD1 (6 bases). This CDR3 region has 17 residues. V dropped 6 bases and J dropped 0 bases, with 15 bases sitting between them. The V gene's germline CDR1 is MNHNS and CDR2 SASEGT. CDR3 loop: CASSRQTGTSGANVLTF. CDR3 DNA sequence: TGTGCCAGCAGCCGCCAGACAGGCACCTCTGGGGCCAACGTCCTGACTTTC.

This clonotype appeared a few times. In DNA form, the CDR3 reads TGCGCCAGCAGCCAAGAGAACCCGACGGACGGGCAGGGAAACACCATATATTTT. Translated: CASSQENPTDGQGNTIYF. V usage is TRBV4-3 and J usage is TRBJ1-3, with D hard to call. The CDR3 is made up of 18 amino acids. Trimming took off 0 bases at V and 4 bases at J, with 19 bases between the two ends. The germline gives CDR1 LGHNA, CDR2 YSLEER.

The V and J genes are TRBV9 and TRBJ2-7; D perhaps matches TRBD2 (7 bases). Trimming shortened V by 1 base and J by 5 bases, and 16 bases separated the two germline ends. This CDR3 contains 15 residues. The germline V gene encodes CDR1 SGDLS and CDR2 YYNGEE. CDR3 sequence (DNA): TGTGCCAGCAGCGTATATCCGGGGAGGGGGGACGAGCAGTACTTC. Translating gives CASSVYPGRGDEQYF.

The chain has TRBV27 and TRBJ1-3; D uncertain. The germline CDR1 and CDR2 sequences are MNHEY and SMNVEV (reference sequence). The CDR3 has 17 amino acids. Trimming stripped 4 bases from V and 0 bases from J, with 16 bases between. The CDR3 DNA is TGTGCCAGCAGTTCCCATAGGGATTCCAACTCTGGAAACACCATATATTTT. This translates into CASSSHRDSNSGNTIYF.

The genes are TRBV6-6 and TRBJ1-4, with no clear D. The CDR3 covers 15 residues. Germline V gene lookup returns CDR1 MNHNY and CDR2 SVGAGI (reference sequence). The germline V and J ends were trimmed by 2 bases and 4 bases, with 11 bases remaining between them. CDR3 region: CASSYRPSGNEKLFF. Written as DNA, the CDR3 is TGTGCCAGCAGTTACCGGCCTTCGGGTAATGAAAAACTGTTTTTT.

CDR3 sequence reads: CASSSRLGYNEQFF. The CDR3 DNA reads as TGTGCCAGCAGTTCGAGGCTAGGATACAATGAGCAGTTCTTC. V is TRBV2 and J is TRBJ2-1; the D is unclear. The CDR3 loop spans 14 amino acids. Trimming left V 5 bases short and J 4 bases short, with 12 bases between. The V gene's germline CDR1 is SNHLY and CDR2 FYNNEI. The variable domain in full, completed from reference TRBV2 and TRBJ2-1, reads EPEVTQTPSHQVTQMGQEVILRCVPISNHLYFYWYRQILGQKVEFLVSFYNNEISEKSEIFDDQFSVERPDGSNFTLKIRSTKLEDSAMYFCASSSRLGYNEQFFGPGTRLTVL.

This sequence joins TRBV24-1 and TRBJ2-2, with 14 bases that match TRBD2. Germline V gene sequence: CDR1 KGHDR, CDR2 SFDVKD. J gave up 5 bases and V 5 bases, and 9 bases lay outside the gene matches. The CDR3 sequence is 18 residues long. CDR3 bases: TGTGCCACCAGTGGACCTGGACTAGCGGGAGGTGGGACCGGGGAGCTGTTTTTT. Encoded protein: CATSGPGLAGGGTGELFF.

This clonotype was found many times. The chain recombines TRBV7-2 with TRBJ1-1; TRBD1 aligns across 8 bases. Germline V gives CDR1 SGHTA, CDR2 FQGNSA. This CDR3 is 13 amino acids long. The trim removed 5 bases at V and 11 bases at J, leaving 10 bases unmatched. The CDR3 DNA follows: TGTGCCAGCAGCCCACTATTACAGGGGGAGGCTTTCTTT. Translating gives CASSPLLQGEAFF.